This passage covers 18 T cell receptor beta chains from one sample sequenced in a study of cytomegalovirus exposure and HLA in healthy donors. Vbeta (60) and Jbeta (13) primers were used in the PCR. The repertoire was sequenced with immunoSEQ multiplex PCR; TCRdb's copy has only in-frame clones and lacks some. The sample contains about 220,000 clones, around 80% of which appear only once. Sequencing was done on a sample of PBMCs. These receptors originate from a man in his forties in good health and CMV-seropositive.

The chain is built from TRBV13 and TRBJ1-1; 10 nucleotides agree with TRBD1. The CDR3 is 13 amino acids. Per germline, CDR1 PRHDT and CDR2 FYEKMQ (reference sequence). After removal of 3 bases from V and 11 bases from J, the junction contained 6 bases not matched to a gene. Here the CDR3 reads CASSLTGGQRAFF. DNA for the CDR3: TGTGCCAGCAGCTTGACAGGGGGCCAGAGGGCTTTCTTT.

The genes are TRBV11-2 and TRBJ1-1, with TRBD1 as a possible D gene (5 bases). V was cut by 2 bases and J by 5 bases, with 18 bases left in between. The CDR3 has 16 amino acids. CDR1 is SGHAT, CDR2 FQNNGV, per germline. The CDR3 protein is CASSLYGPGGDTEAFF. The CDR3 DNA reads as TGTGCCAGCAGCTTATACGGCCCGGGGGGTGATACTGAAGCTTTCTTT.

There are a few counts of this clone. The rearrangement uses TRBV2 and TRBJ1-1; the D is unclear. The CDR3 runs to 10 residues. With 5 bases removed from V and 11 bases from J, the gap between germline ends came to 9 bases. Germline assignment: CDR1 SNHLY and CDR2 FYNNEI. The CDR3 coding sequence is TGTGCCAGCAGTCGGTGGAGCGCTTTCTTT. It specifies CASSRWSAFF.

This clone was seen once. The CDR3 here is CASSPGGGSSYGYTF. The CDR3 coding sequence is TGTGCCAGCAGCCCTGGGGGGGGGTCGAGCTATGGCTACACCTTC. The chain links TRBV11-3 to TRBJ1-2, with D perhaps TRBD1 (5 bases). Looked up from germline, CDR1 is SGHNT and CDR2 is YENEEA. Trimming shortened V by 5 bases and J by 4 bases, and 17 bases separated the two germline ends. The CDR3 extends over 15 amino acids. Variable domain in full (rest from reference TRBV11-3 and TRBJ1-2): EAGVVQSPRYKIIEKKQPVAFWCNPISGHNTLYWYLQNLGQGPELLIRYENEEAVDDSQLPKDRFSAERLKGVDSTLKIQPAELGDSAVYLCASSPGGGSSYGYTFGSGTRLTVV.

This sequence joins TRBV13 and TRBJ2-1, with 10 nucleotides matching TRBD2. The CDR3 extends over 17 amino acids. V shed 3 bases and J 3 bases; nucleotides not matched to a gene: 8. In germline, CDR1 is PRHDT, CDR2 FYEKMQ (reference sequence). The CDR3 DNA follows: TGTGCCAGCAGCTTCGGCCCAGGACTAGCGGACTACAATGAGCAGTTCTTC. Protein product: CASSFGPGLADYNEQFF. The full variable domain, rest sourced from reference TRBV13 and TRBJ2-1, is AAGVIQSPRHLIKEKRETATLKCYPIPRHDTVYWYQQGPGQDPQFLISFYEKMQSDKGSIPDRFSAQQFSDYHSELNMSSLELGDSALYFCASSFGPGLADYNEQFFGPGTRLTVL.

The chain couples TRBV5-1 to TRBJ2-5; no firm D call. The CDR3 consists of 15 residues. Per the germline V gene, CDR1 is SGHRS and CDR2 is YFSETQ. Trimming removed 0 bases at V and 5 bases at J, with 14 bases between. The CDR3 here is CASSLGHSDAETQYF. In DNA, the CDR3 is TGCGCCAGCAGCTTGGGACATTCGGATGCGGAGACCCAGTACTTC.

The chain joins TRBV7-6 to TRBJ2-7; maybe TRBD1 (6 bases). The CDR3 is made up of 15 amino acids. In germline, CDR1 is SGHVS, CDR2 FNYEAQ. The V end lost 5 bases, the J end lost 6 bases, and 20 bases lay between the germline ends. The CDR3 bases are TGTGCCAGCAGCCTTAACAGGGAAGTGAGACTCGAGCAGTACTTC. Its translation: CASSLNREVRLEQYF. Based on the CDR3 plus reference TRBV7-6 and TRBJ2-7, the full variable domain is GAGVSQSPRYKVTKRGQDVALRCDPISGHVSLYWYRQALGQGPEFLTYFNYEAQQDKSGLPNDRFSAERPEGSISTLTIQRTEQRDSAMYRCASSLNREVRLEQYFGPGTRLTVT.

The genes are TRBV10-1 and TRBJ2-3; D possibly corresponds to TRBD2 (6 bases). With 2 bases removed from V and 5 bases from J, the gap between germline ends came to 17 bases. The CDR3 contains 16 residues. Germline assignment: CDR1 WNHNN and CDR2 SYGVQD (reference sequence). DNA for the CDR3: TGCGCCAGCAGTGAGGGACCCGGGGAGGAAGGAGATACGCAGTATTTT. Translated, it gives CASSEGPGEEGDTQYF.

The CDR3 nucleotides are TGTGCCAGCAGTGGGGAGGGGATCTATGGCTACACCTTC. Protein product: CASSGEGIYGYTF. V usage is TRBV6-6 and J usage is TRBJ1-2; D might be TRBD1 (5 bases). Looked up from germline, CDR1 is MNHNY and CDR2 is SVGAGI (reference sequence). This CDR3 spans 13 amino acids. The germline V and J ends were trimmed by 5 bases and 4 bases, with 11 bases remaining between them.

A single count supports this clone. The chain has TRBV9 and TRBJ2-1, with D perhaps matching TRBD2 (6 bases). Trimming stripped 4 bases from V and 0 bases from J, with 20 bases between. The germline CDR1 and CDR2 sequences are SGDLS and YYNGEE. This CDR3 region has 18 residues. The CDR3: CASSPWSWGRNSYNEQFF. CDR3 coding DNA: TGTGCCAGCAGCCCCTGGAGTTGGGGGAGGAACTCCTACAATGAGCAGTTCTTC.

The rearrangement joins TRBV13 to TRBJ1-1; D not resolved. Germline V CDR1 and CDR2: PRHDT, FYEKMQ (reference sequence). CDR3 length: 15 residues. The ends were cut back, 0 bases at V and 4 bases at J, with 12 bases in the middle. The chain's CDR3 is CASSLGEDSITEAFF. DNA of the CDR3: TGTGCCAGCAGCTTAGGAGAGGATAGCATCACTGAAGCTTTCTTT. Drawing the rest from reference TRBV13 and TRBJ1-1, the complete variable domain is AAGVIQSPRHLIKEKRETATLKCYPIPRHDTVYWYQQGPGQDPQFLISFYEKMQSDKGSIPDRFSAQQFSDYHSELNMSSLELGDSALYFCASSLGEDSITEAFFGQGTRLTVV.

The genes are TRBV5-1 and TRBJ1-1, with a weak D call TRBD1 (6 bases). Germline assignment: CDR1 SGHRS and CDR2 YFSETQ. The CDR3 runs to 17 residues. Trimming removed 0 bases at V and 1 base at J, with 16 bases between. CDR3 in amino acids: CASSLDIIRGQNTEAFF. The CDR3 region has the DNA TGCGCCAGCAGCTTGGATATCATCAGGGGCCAGAACACTGAAGCTTTCTTT. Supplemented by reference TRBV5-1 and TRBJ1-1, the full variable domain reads KAGVTQTPRYLIKTRGQQVTLSCSPISGHRSVSWYQQTPGQGLQFLFEYFSETQRNKGNFPGRFSGRQFSNSRSEMNVSTLELGDSALYLCASSLDIIRGQNTEAFFGQGTRLTVV.

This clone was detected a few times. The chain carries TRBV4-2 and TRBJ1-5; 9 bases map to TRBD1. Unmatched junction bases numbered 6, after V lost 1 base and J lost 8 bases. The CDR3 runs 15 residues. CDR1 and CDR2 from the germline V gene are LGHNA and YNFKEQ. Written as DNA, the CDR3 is TGTGCCAGCAGCCAAGGGGACAGGGACGGGGAGCCCCAGCATTTT. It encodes CASSQGDRDGEPQHF.

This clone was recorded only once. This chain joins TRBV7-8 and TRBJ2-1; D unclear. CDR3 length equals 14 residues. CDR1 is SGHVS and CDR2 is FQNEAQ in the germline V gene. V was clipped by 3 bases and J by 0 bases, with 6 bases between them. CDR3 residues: CASSLHSSYNEQFF. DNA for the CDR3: TGTGCCAGCAGCTTGCACAGCTCCTACAATGAGCAGTTCTTC.

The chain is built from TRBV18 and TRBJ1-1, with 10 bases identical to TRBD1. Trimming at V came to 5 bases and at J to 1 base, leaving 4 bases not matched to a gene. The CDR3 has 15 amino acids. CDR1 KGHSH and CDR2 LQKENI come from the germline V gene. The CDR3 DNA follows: TGTGCCAGCTCAACGGGACAGGGGCGGAACACTGAAGCTTTCTTT. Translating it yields CASSTGQGRNTEAFF.

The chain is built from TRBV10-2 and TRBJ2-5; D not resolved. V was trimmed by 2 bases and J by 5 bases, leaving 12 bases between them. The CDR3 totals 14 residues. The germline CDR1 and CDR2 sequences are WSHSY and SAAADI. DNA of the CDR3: TGCGCCAGCAGTGAGCCGACTTTCCGGGAGACCCAGTACTTC. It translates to CASSEPTFRETQYF.

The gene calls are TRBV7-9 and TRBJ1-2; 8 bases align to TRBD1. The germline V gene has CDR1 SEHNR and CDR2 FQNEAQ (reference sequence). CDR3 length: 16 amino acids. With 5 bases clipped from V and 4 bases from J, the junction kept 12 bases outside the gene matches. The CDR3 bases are TGTGCCAGCAGCAGCCCCCTCGACAGGGGCACCTATGGCTACACCTTC. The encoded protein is CASSSPLDRGTYGYTF.

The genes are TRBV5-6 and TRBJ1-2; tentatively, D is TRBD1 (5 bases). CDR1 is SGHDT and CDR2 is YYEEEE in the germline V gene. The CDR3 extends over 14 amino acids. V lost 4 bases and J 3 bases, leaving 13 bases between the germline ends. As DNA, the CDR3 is TGTGCCAGCAGCACCGTGCGGGGGTACTATGGCTACACCTTC. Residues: CASSTVRGYYGYTF.